This T cell receptor (beta chain) derives from a study of Tregs in tolerant kidney transplant recipients (dated by TCRdb to between 2019 and 2020). At the level of the whole study: TCRbeta sequencing was used in the study to identify donor-specific regulatory T cells before combined kidney and bone marrow transplantation, and the identified cells were then tracked after transplant. Several methods of expanding Tregs specific for an allogeneic donor were compared by TCRbeta repertoire sequencing in a few healthy controls.

V is cut by 0 bases and J by 2 bases, and the space between the germline ends is 11 bases. Spanning cysteine to phenylalanine, the CDR3 consists of 15 amino acids. The kept DNA is CDR3 alone, 45 bases in frame from the first base. From the germline V gene, CDR1 is LGHNA and CDR2 is YNFKEQ. Unstimulated Tregs (CD4+CD25+CD127-), CD4+ non-Tregs (CD4+CD25-), CD4 and CD8 cells were FACS-sorted from thawed PBMCs. Blood from healthy controls was obtained either from healthy volunteers or as purchased buffy coats. Healthy control blood was processed to PBMCs with a Ficoll density gradient and then cryopreserved, whereas patient PBMCs were collected both before and after transplant. As regards this clone: The clone's antigen remains unknown. No per-base quality is available; no much larger clone lies one base away.

The paper's findings and limits, for the study overall: Expanding Tregs with activated donor B cells appeared to identify the most biologically relevant and donor-specific TCRbeta repertoire. The study was limited by small patient numbers, and the findings need validation in larger populations and under other immunosuppression protocols. Biological reproducibility was not directly assessed, although technical replication error appeared to be minimal.

For TCRbeta CDR3 sequencing, genomic DNA from the sorted cells was extracted using the QIAGEN DNeasy Blood and Tissue Kit. Through immunoSEQ, high-throughput TCRbeta CDR3 sequencing was done commercially, including PCR amplification with internal controls and bias correction. The paper's data handling went like this. Unique productive TCRbeta sequences were defined by CDR3 nucleotide sequence when primers matched and otherwise by CDR3 amino acid sequence together with Vbeta and Jbeta genes. As a correction for sorting error, sequences shared between sorted populations at a frequency ratio of 2:1 or less were discarded, and the remaining shared sequences were assigned to the higher population. A sequence counted as donor-reactive if, in CFSE-low cells, the sequence had a frequency of at least 0.01% and was expanded at least 5-fold compared with unstimulated cells. Jensen-Shannon divergence calculated on the top 100 TCRbeta sequences ranked by frequency was used to measure repertoire divergence. For samples with multiple sequencing runs, sorting error was corrected in each run separately before the runs were combined. TCRdb provides this immuneACCESS table in a form limited to in-frame rearrangements. Some clones are lacking; in checked studies, under half of them reflect an unresolved V gene, and why the rest are absent is not known. V and J calls and clone size are as listed in that table; D and trimming were resolved from the DNA. This sample holds tens of thousands of clones; 84% were observed only once. The ten biggest clones cover about 4.5% of the sample.

The sequenced sample was CD4+ T cells from blood. This sequence was found in a human donor in good health. The receptor chain draws on TRBV4-2 and TRBJ2-7; confidence is insufficient to name the D gene. CDR3 sequence: CASSQDSSGAYEQYF. The nucleotides read TGTGCCAGCAGCCAAGATTCTAGTGGAGCCTACGAGCAGTACTTC.